This T cell receptor beta chain was identified in a study of early T cells in non-severe SARS-CoV-2 infection. Whole-study results and caveats: VDJdb matches were skewed toward anti-spike CD8 T cell responses.

The protocol attached unique molecular identifiers to individual cDNA molecules. MiXCR was run by TCRdb on the 5' RACE reads, yielding one entry per CDR3 protein. This table holds around 98,000 distinct CDR3 sequences, about 11% found once. This clonotype appeared many times. What it binds is not known. V lost 4 bases and J lost 0, with 4 bases in between. The CDR3 is 12 amino acids. Per the germline V gene, CDR1 is SQVTM and CDR2 is ANQGSEA. This rearrangement joins TRBV29-1 to TRBJ2-4; D not resolved. The origin of this receptor is an adult who was a healthcare worker with PCR-confirmed SARS-CoV-2 infection or an uninfected control (not recorded which). The specimen was whole blood. The chain's CDR3 is CSVGTAKNIQYF. The CDR3 nucleotides read TGCAGCGTTGGGACAGCCAAAAACATTCAGTACTTC.